The T cell receptor (beta chain) described here comes from a study of shared T cell receptors in the human thymus. Germline V gene lookup returns CDR1 SGHVS and CDR2 FNYEAQ. The germline V and J ends were trimmed by 0 bases and 1 base, with 7 bases remaining between them. The CDR3 totals 15 residues. Measured with immunoSEQ multiplex PCR; TCRdb has only the in-frame clones, and not every one. The sample holds fewer than 700,000 clones, more than 75% seen once. This sample also belongs to another study, concerning human thymus T cells. That investigation notes: The donors were infants in Finland with congenital heart defects, otherwise immunologically healthy. The thymus was resected at corrective cardiac surgery. Related research described thymic repertoires that were highly overlapping among unrelated individuals.

The sequence derives from a boy in the first two years of life with a congenital heart defect. Sequencing used thymocytes. The chain recombines TRBV7-6 with TRBJ1-5; D call uncertain. CDR3 protein: CASSLASASNQPQHF. Here the CDR3 DNA reads TGTGCCAGCAGCTTAGCCAGTGCCAGCAATCAGCCCCAGCATTTT.